The following is a T cell receptor beta chain sequence with its context. Its target is not known. Germline and junction disagree at one end, which may indicate a read error. The sample belongs to a study of T cells in tumors after PD-1 blockade. Study-level background: Patients had no prior checkpoint blockade, systemic immunosuppressants, or anti-cancer therapy within 4 weeks. Some patients also took daily vismodegib 150 mg during anti-PD-1 treatment. Mean per blood sample: some 120,000 templates (roughly 22,000-270,000), approximately 40,000 unique clonotypes.

The V gene's germline CDR1 is MGHRA and CDR2 YSYEKL. The CDR3 has 18 amino acids. Generated by immunoSEQ multiplex PCR, the TCRdb table keeps only in-frame clones and is missing some. This repertoire shows around 25,000 clones, roughly four fifths found once; its top ten account for 12%. General observations from the study: Some novel exhausted tumor clones appeared in pre-treatment blood, suggesting peripheral recruitment.

This specimen was PBMCs, taken after anti-PD-1 treatment. This receptor was obtained from a human donor with basal cell carcinoma. The J gene is TRBJ2-1, the V gene TRBV4-1, with 16 bases matching TRBD2. The CDR3 is CASSPGTSGGASNNEQFF. In nucleotides, the CDR3 is TGCGCCAGCAGCCCCGGGACTAGCGGGGGGGCCTCCAACAATGAGCAGTTCTTC.